Following are 2 T cell receptor beta chains from one sample sequenced in a study of cytomegalovirus exposure and HLA in healthy donors. PCR employed 60 Vbeta and 13 Jbeta primers. The protocol was immunoSEQ multiplex PCR, while the TCRdb copy is restricted to in-frame clones and leaves out a portion. The repertoire holds some 150,000 clones, roughly 80% seen once, with around 4.5% in the top ten. What was sequenced was PBMCs. These receptors came from a woman aged 35 to 49 in good health and CMV-seropositive.

The V call is TRBV29-1, the J call TRBJ1-1; 10 bases match TRBD1. CDR3 length equals 14 residues. The germline V gene encodes CDR1 SQVTM and CDR2 ANQGSEA. With 2 bases clipped from V and 5 bases from J, the junction kept 5 bases outside the gene matches. This CDR3 reads CSVEPGQGWTEAFF. The CDR3 DNA reads as TGCAGCGTTGAACCGGGACAGGGGTGGACTGAAGCTTTCTTT. The variable domain in full, completed from reference TRBV29-1 and TRBJ1-1, reads SAVISQKPSRDICQRGTSLTIQCQVDSQVTMMFWYRQQPGQSLTLIATANQGSEATYESGFVIDKFPISRPNLTFSTLTVSNMSPEDSSIYLCSVEPGQGWTEAFFGQGTRLTVV.

This rearrangement joins TRBV19 to TRBJ2-5; TRBD1 might be the D (6 bases). This CDR3 is built from 15 residues. Trimming pared 1 base from V and 4 bases from J, leaving 13 bases between. Germline V gene lookup returns CDR1 LNHDA and CDR2 SQIVND (reference sequence). CDR3 sequence (DNA): TGTGCCAGTAGTATAGTGTTAGACAGGAGAGAGACCCAGTACTTC. Protein sequence: CASSIVLDRRETQYF.